The present T cell receptor (beta chain) was sequenced within a study of blood T cell repertoires in COVID-19. Study in general: Samples representing acute and convalescent COVID-19 were sourced from the United States, Italy and Spain. PBMCs, B-cell-depleted T cells, or T cells were the source of the cDNA or gDNA that made up the material.

Per the study methods: Scientists estimated how many nucleated cells there were by amplifying reference gene primers. Using immunoSEQ multiplex PCR, the repertoire was profiled, and TCRdb retains in-frame clones only, with some absent. That table furnishes V, J and clone size, whereas the DNA furnished D and trimming. The table includes some 50,000 clones, about 77% detected once. Per the germline V gene, CDR1 is SGHRS and CDR2 is YFSETQ. V lost 0 bases, J lost 8 bases, and 8 bases stayed unmatched. This CDR3 has 15 residues. The receptor was isolated from a human donor with active or convalescent COVID-19. The donor label of this sample is uncertain. The sample was peripheral blood. The chain recombines TRBV5-1 with TRBJ2-3, with 8 bases lining up with TRBD1. CDR3 residues: CASSLDGQGISTQYF. DNA for the CDR3: TGCGCCAGCAGCTTGGATGGACAGGGCATCAGTACGCAGTATTTT.